One sample yielded the 29 T cell receptor beta chains listed below, sequenced in a study of neoadjuvant anti-PD-1 for oral cavity cancer. Profiling relied on immunoSEQ multiplex PCR, and the TCRdb table lists in-frame clones only, not all of them. The sample holds 17,000 or so clones, about 70% seen once. Sequenced here: PBMCs, sampled before nivolumab (anti-PD-1) treatment. These receptors were collected from a person between 35 and 79 years old with oral cavity squamous cell carcinoma.

The chain employs TRBV5-1 and TRBJ2-5; 15 bases fit TRBD2. The V gene end was trimmed by 3 bases and the J gene end by 5 bases; junction bases not matched to a gene: 8. The germline gives CDR1 SGHRS, CDR2 YFSETQ. This CDR3 contains 17 residues. The CDR3 protein is CASSSSPGLAGGETQYF. The CDR3 DNA sequence: TGCGCCAGCAGCTCCTCCCCTGGACTAGCGGGAGGGGAGACCCAGTACTTC.

This clone was picked up one time. The rearrangement joins TRBV7-8 to TRBJ2-3; a possible D gene is TRBD2 (5 bases). The V gene lost 10 bases and the J gene lost 1 base, with 21 bases spanning the gap. This CDR3 has 16 amino acids. Germline CDR1 and CDR2: SGHVS and FQNEAQ. The CDR3, as DNA: TGTGCCACCCACGGGAAATACGAGGGCGGCACAGATACGCAGTATTTT. Its protein product is CATHGKYEGGTDTQYF.

This chain joins TRBV7-8 and TRBJ1-3; 8 bases are a match to TRBD1. CDR1 and CDR2 from the germline V gene are SGHVS and FQNEAQ. V was pared by 4 bases and J by 0 bases, with 5 bases of the junction left unmatched. The CDR3 runs to 16 residues. CDR3 loop: CASSSGQGSSGNTIYF. In DNA, the CDR3 is TGTGCCAGCAGCTCTGGACAGGGCAGCTCTGGAAACACCATATATTTT.

Only one count was recorded for this clone. The genes are TRBV29-1 and TRBJ1-1; D is perhaps TRBD1 (5 bases). Between the trimmed V and J ends, which lost 7 bases and 1 base, there was a span of 16 bases. This CDR3 is built from 14 residues. Germline V gene lookup returns CDR1 SQVTM and CDR2 ANQGSEA. DNA of the CDR3: TGCAGCGGGAAACCCGGGGCCACGAACACTGAAGCTTTCTTT. Its translation: CSGKPGATNTEAFF.

The chain carries TRBV30 and TRBJ2-7; TRBD1 aligns across 8 bases. Per the germline V gene, CDR1 is GTSNPN and CDR2 is SVGIG (reference sequence). V was clipped by 3 bases and J by 4 bases; unmatched bases: 2. The CDR3 runs to 12 residues. The CDR3 DNA follows: TGTGCCTGGAGCAGACAGGGGTACGAGCAGTACTTC. Protein: CAWSRQGYEQYF.

The gene calls are TRBV19 and TRBJ1-5, with unresolved D. The CDR3 runs 15 residues. The germline gives CDR1 LNHDA, CDR2 SQIVND (reference sequence). V was clipped by 3 bases and J by 3 bases, with 12 bases between them. The CDR3, as DNA: TGTGCCAGTAGTATGGGCTTGGCTACCAATCAGCCCCAGCATTTT. Protein: CASSMGLATNQPQHF. Full variable domain (rest looked up from reference TRBV19 and TRBJ1-5): DGGITQSPKYLFRKEGQNVTLSCEQNLNHDAMYWYRQDPGQGLRLIYYSQIVNDFQKGDIAEGYSVSREKKESFPLTVTSAQKNPTAFYLCASSMGLATNQPQHFGDGTRLSIL.

This chain joins TRBV12-5 and TRBJ1-1, with D unresolved. Germline V gives CDR1 LGHNT, CDR2 FRNRAP. This CDR3 contains 13 residues. Deletions cut 0 bases from V and 5 bases from J, with 7 bases between. The CDR3: CASGLVGRTEAFF. CDR3 nucleotides: TGTGCTAGTGGTTTGGTAGGCCGGACTGAAGCTTTCTTT.

In this sample, this clone turned up a few times. The rearrangement uses TRBV2 and TRBJ2-2; D unclear. In germline, CDR1 is SNHLY, CDR2 FYNNEI. The length of the CDR3 is 14 residues. V was cut by 3 bases and J by 5 bases, with 10 bases left in between. The chain's CDR3 is CASSDARVTGELFF. In nucleotides, the CDR3 is TGTGCCAGCAGTGATGCTAGGGTGACCGGGGAGCTGTTTTTT. The whole variable domain, filled in from reference TRBV2 and TRBJ2-2, reads EPEVTQTPSHQVTQMGQEVILRCVPISNHLYFYWYRQILGQKVEFLVSFYNNEISEKSEIFDDQFSVERPDGSNFTLKIRSTKLEDSAMYFCASSDARVTGELFFGEGSRLTVL.

Only a few counts were recorded for this clone. The V and J genes are TRBV7-9 and TRBJ2-1; 12 bases fit TRBD2. Germline V gives CDR1 SEHNR, CDR2 FQNEAQ (reference sequence). The CDR3 sequence is 16 residues long. V was clipped by 6 bases and J by 3 bases; unmatched bases: 6. The CDR3 nucleotides are TGTGCCAGCAGACGAGAGACTAGCGGGAGCTACAATGAGCAGTTCTTC. Translated: CASRRETSGSYNEQFF.

This clone has just a few counts. This chain connects TRBV6-1 to TRBJ1-5; possible D gene TRBD1, 6 bases. Trimming removed 4 bases at V and 4 bases at J, with 11 bases between. This CDR3 contains 14 residues. Germline V lookup: CDR1 MNHNS, CDR2 SASEGT. The CDR3 region has the DNA TGTGCCAGCAGTGCCCAGGGGACTAATCAGCCCCAGCATTTT. Translation gives CASSAQGTNQPQHF.

The chain combines TRBV5-6 with TRBJ1-2; maybe TRBD1 (5 bases). This CDR3 spans 14 amino acids. The germline gives CDR1 SGHDT, CDR2 YYEEEE. The V and J ends lost 3 bases and 2 bases respectively, with 11 bases between them. The CDR3 loop is CASSSAGGNYGYTF. Written as DNA, the CDR3 is TGTGCCAGCAGCTCAGCTGGGGGGAACTATGGCTACACCTTC.

The DNA for the CDR3 is TGTGCCAGCAGCTCCCCCACCCGGTCTAGCACAGATACGCAGTATTTT. It translates to CASSSPTRSSTDTQYF. The chain links TRBV11-2 to TRBJ2-3; D ambiguous. The V and J ends lost 4 bases and 0 bases respectively, with 14 bases between them. The CDR3 sequence is 16 residues long. The germline CDR1 and CDR2 sequences are SGHAT and FQNNGV.

This chain uses TRBV20-1 with TRBJ1-2, with no clear D. The V gene lost 5 bases and the J gene lost 4 bases, with 8 bases spanning the gap. This CDR3 is built from 11 residues. CDR1 is DFQATT, CDR2 SNEGSKA, per germline (reference sequence). The CDR3 coding sequence is TGCAGTGCTGACGGGGTCTATGGCTACACCTTC. The encoded protein is CSADGVYGYTF.

The chain links TRBV5-8 to TRBJ2-7; no clear D gene. The germline V gene has CDR1 SGHTS and CDR2 YDEGEE. V shed 1 base and J shed 0 bases, with 14 bases lying between them. The CDR3 covers 16 residues. The CDR3 sequence: CASSLSWRSSSYEQYF. CDR3 DNA: TGTGCCAGCAGCTTGAGCTGGCGTTCGAGCTCCTACGAGCAGTACTTC.

Only one count was recorded for this clone. The chain has TRBV19 and TRBJ2-7; perhaps TRBD2 as D (6 bases). The germline V and J ends were trimmed by 6 bases and 0 bases, with 18 bases remaining between them. Germline loops: CDR1 LNHDA, CDR2 SQIVND (reference sequence). The CDR3 loop spans 16 amino acids. The CDR3 region is CASRNNRDSRSYEQYF. The CDR3 DNA reads as TGTGCCAGTAGAAACAACCGGGACTCCCGCTCCTACGAGCAGTACTTC.

This clone was counted only a few times. V and J are TRBV5-1 and TRBJ1-1; D remains ambiguous. The CDR3 is 13 amino acids. The ends were cut back, 2 bases at V and 2 bases at J, with 7 bases in the middle. In germline, CDR1 is SGHRS, CDR2 YFSETQ. The DNA of the CDR3 is TGCGCCAGCAGCTTATTCAGCAACACTGAAGCTTTCTTT. It translates to CASSLFSNTEAFF.

V gene TRBV29-1 combines with J gene TRBJ2-7; D is unresolved. The germline V gene encodes CDR1 SQVTM and CDR2 ANQGSEA. V lost 4 bases and J 4 bases, leaving 8 bases between the germline ends. CDR3 size: 11 residues. The CDR3 DNA is TGCAGCGTTGCGCGAGGTTACGAGCAGTACTTC. Protein product: CSVARGYEQYF.

This rearrangement joins TRBV6-4 to TRBJ2-1, with D perhaps assigned TRBD1 or TRBD2 (7 bases each). CDR1 and CDR2 from the germline V gene are MRHNA and SNTAGT. The CDR3 consists of 15 residues. V lost 2 bases to trimming and J lost 1 base, with 9 bases between them. This CDR3 is CASSDQGGSYNEQFF. The CDR3 DNA reads TGTGCCAGCAGTGACCAGGGGGGGTCCTACAATGAGCAGTTCTTC.

The rearrangement links TRBV30 to TRBJ1-2; a possible D gene is TRBD1 (6 bases). The length of the CDR3 is 14 residues. V was shortened by 5 bases and J by 2 bases, with 15 bases between the two germline ends. Germline V lookup: CDR1 GTSNPN, CDR2 SVGIG (reference sequence). CDR3 DNA sequence: TGTGCCTGGGCCCAGGGAGGGGGGAACTATGGCTACACCTTC. Translating it yields CAWAQGGGNYGYTF.

The V call is TRBV27, the J call TRBJ1-4; D is unresolved. Germline CDR1 MNHEY, CDR2 SMNVEV (reference sequence). The CDR3 runs 15 residues. Trimming removed 0 bases at V and 8 bases at J, with 13 bases between. The CDR3 DNA reads TGTGCCAGCAGTTTATCTTGGCAGGTTGGAGAAAAACTGTTTTTT. Protein sequence: CASSLSWQVGEKLFF.

The chain uses TRBV6-1 and TRBJ2-1; D is perhaps TRBD1 (5 bases). V lost 1 base and J 7 bases, leaving 8 bases between the germline ends. Germline V lookup: CDR1 MNHNS, CDR2 SASEGT. This CDR3 comprises 13 residues. Written as DNA, the CDR3 is TGTGCCAGCAGTGAAGGCAGGGTGAATGAGCAGTTCTTC. Encoded protein: CASSEGRVNEQFF.

V and J are TRBV10-3 and TRBJ2-3; TRBD2 matches 11 bases. The V and J ends lost 7 bases and 1 base, in that order; junction bases with no gene match: 4. Per the germline V gene, CDR1 is ENHRY and CDR2 is SYGVKD. CDR3 length equals 15 residues. The CDR3 DNA reads TGTGCCATCAACTTTAGCGGGAGGGGCACAGATACGCAGTATTTT. It translates to CAINFSGRGTDTQYF.

This clone was counted a few times. Here the CDR3 reads CASSGLAGREQYF. The CDR3 DNA reads TGTGCCAGCAGTGGTCTAGCGGGACGCGAGCAGTACTTC. This chain uses TRBV6-5 with TRBJ2-7; 9 bases line up with TRBD2. Germline assignment: CDR1 MNHEY and CDR2 SVGAGI. The V segment lost 5 bases and the J segment 6 bases; nucleotides outside the gene matches: 5. The length of the CDR3 is 13 residues.

The V gene is TRBV6-5, the J gene TRBJ2-1, with D unclear. Germline V gene lookup returns CDR1 MNHEY and CDR2 SVGAGI. Trimming removed 2 bases from V and 10 bases from J, with 12 bases in between. The length of the CDR3 is 13 residues. The CDR3 sequence: CASSYGLGWEQFF. In DNA, the CDR3 is TGTGCCAGCAGTTACGGTCTGGGCTGGGAGCAGTTCTTC.

The chain combines TRBV10-2 with TRBJ1-1; TRBD1 agrees at 9 bases. The CDR3 contains 14 residues. The germline V gene has CDR1 WSHSY and CDR2 SAAADI. V was pared by 5 bases and J by 4 bases, with 5 bases of the junction left unmatched. This CDR3 reads CASSIQGATTEAFF. The CDR3 DNA follows: TGCGCCAGCAGTATACAGGGGGCGACCACTGAAGCTTTCTTT.

This clone was counted only a few times. The chain couples TRBV2 to TRBJ1-1; D is unclear. Germline V CDR1 and CDR2: SNHLY, FYNNEI. The CDR3 consists of 13 residues. Trimming pared 6 bases from V and 0 bases from J, leaving 8 bases between. The CDR3 protein is CASSENMNTEAFF. Written as DNA, the CDR3 is TGTGCCAGCAGCGAGAATATGAACACTGAAGCTTTCTTT.

The V gene is TRBV28, the J gene TRBJ2-7; the D is unclear. Between the trimmed V and J ends, which lost 5 bases and 0 bases, there was a span of 2 bases. The V gene's germline CDR1 is MDHEN and CDR2 SYDVKM. This CDR3 has 11 amino acids. CDR3 residues: CASSASYEQYF. The CDR3 nucleotides read TGTGCCAGCAGTGCCTCCTACGAGCAGTACTTC.

This clone was detected once. One end of the junction fails to match germline, which may point to a read error. The CDR3 DNA is TGTGCCAGCAGGATATCGGGACAGAGCTTC. Amino acids: CASRISGQSF. This chain connects TRBV7-3 to TRBJ1-2, with 7 positions matching TRBD1. The CDR3 spans 10 residues. In germline, CDR1 is SGHTA, CDR2 FQGTGA.

This clone was picked up a small number of times. V usage is TRBV7-2 and J usage is TRBJ1-2; 9 positions match TRBD1. The V segment lost 4 bases and the J segment 6 bases; nucleotides outside the gene matches: 15. The CDR3 is 17 amino acids. Germline V gene data show CDR1 as SGHTA and CDR2 as FQGNSA. CDR3 sequence: CASSSVNPGQGTNGYTF. In DNA, the CDR3 is TGTGCCAGCAGCTCGGTTAATCCGGGACAGGGTACCAATGGCTACACCTTC.